Below, one T cell receptor (beta chain) is given with its context. Libraries were prepared by immunoSEQ multiplex PCR; TCRdb keeps only in-frame clonotypes and omits some of them. The sample holds 600,000 or so clones, 98% seen once. This sample is part of a study of shared clonotypes between healthy human individuals. Background on the study: Three plates each covered CD4 naive and memory; CD8 naive two, CD8 memory one.

The CDR3 runs 15 residues. The germline gives CDR1 SEHNR, CDR2 FQNEAQ (reference sequence). Trimming stripped 2 bases from V and 3 bases from J, with 11 bases between. Positive CCR7 selection of CD45RO-negative cells yielded the naive CD8 cells, and terminally differentiated effector memory CD45RA+ cells were excluded. This TCR was recovered from a man aged 25 to 40 in good health. The specimen sequenced was naive CD8+ T cells sorted from blood. The chain combines TRBV7-9 with TRBJ2-1; D not resolved. CDR3 DNA: TGTGCCAGCAGCTTATACCGGTTGGGCTACAATGAGCAGTTCTTC. It is translated as CASSLYRLGYNEQFF.